The rows below give T cell receptor beta chains drawn from one sample of a study of cytomegalovirus exposure and HLA in healthy donors. Measured with immunoSEQ multiplex PCR; TCRdb has only the in-frame clones, and not every one. Of about 55,000 clones listed, approximately 90% were seen once; the top ten hold about 2.9%. The sequenced material came from PBMCs. These receptor sequences come from a man between 18 and 29 years old in good health and CMV-seronegative. Each CDR3 is given with its conserved first and last residue. The D gene is left open where the match is weak. Expanded clones get a size class; other rows say once, few or many, or leave the size out.

J gene,D gene,clone size,V gene,CDR3 DNA,CDR3 protein
TRBJ2-6,.,.,TRBV5-6,TGTGCCACCAAGAGGGCTGGGGCCAACGTCCTGACTTTC,CATKRAGANVLTF
TRBJ1-2,TRBD1,.,TRBV14,TGTGCCAGCAGCCAGGGACAGTACGCTGGCTACACCTTC,CASSQGQYAGYTF
TRBJ2-1,.,.,TRBV5-1,TGCGCCAGCAGCTATAGCGGCAATGAGCAGTTCTTC,CASSYSGNEQFF
TRBJ1-2,TRBD1,.,TRBV7-2,TGTGCCAGCAGCTTAACAGGACAGGGATCAGGCTACACCTTC,CASSLTGQGSGYTF
TRBJ2-7,TRBD1,.,TRBV5-4,TGTGCCAGCAGCTCTATACAGGGGTCATACTACGAGCAGTACTTC,CASSSIQGSYYEQYF
TRBJ1-5,.,few,TRBV7-2,TGTGCCAGCAGCTTAACCGCGAATCAGCCCCAGCATTTT,CASSLTANQPQHF
TRBJ2-6,.,.,TRBV27,TGTGCCAGCAGTTTCCGTTGGGCGGGGAAGCCGACTTTC,CASSFRWAGKPTF
TRBJ2-1,.,.,TRBV11-3,TGTGCCAGCAGCTTAGATTGGCAGGATGAGCAGTTCTTC,CASSLDWQDEQFF
TRBJ2-3,TRBD1,.,TRBV14,TGTGCCAGCAGCATCCTCGGGCAGGGGGCTTACACAGATACGCAGTATTTT,CASSILGQGAYTDTQYF
TRBJ2-3,.,.,TRBV4-2,TGTGCCAGCAGCCCCCAACCGGGAGTCTCTCAGAATACGCAGTATTTT,CASSPQPGVSQNTQYF
TRBJ2-7,.,.,TRBV5-5,TGTGCCAGCAGCTTGGCTCAGGACTACGAGCAGTACTTC,CASSLAQDYEQYF
TRBJ1-1,.,.,TRBV27,TGTGCCAGCAGTTTGAAGAGGGGGATGAACACTGAAGCTTTCTTT,CASSLKRGMNTEAFF
TRBJ2-7,.,.,TRBV7-9,TGTGCCAGCAGCTCCCACACCGGGACTTCTTCCTACGAGCAGTACTTC,CASSSHTGTSSYEQYF
TRBJ2-2,TRBD2,.,TRBV19,TGTGCCAGTAGTATGGGGAGGGCGAACACCGGGGAGCTGTTTTTT,CASSMGRANTGELFF
TRBJ2-1,TRBD2,.,TRBV5-6,TGTGCCAGCAGCTGGGGCCTAGCGGGCTATGAGCAGTTCTTC,CASSWGLAGYEQFF
TRBJ2-1,TRBD2,.,TRBV6-4,TGTGCCAGCAGTGCCGGGACTAAAGCCCAACTTGCGTCCTACAATGAGCAGTTCTTC,CASSAGTKAQLASYNEQFF
TRBJ2-3,.,once,TRBV5-6,TGTGCCAGCACCAGGTTGGATACGCAGTATTTT,CASTRLDTQYF